This TCR beta chain is drawn from a study of blood T cells in healthy people across ages. Study in general: T cells yielded about one barcoded beta molecule per two cells through template switching. Overall study findings and caveats: Strong correlation linked observed beta diversity and percent naive T cells. With donor CMV status unknown, expanded clonotype changes were possibly confounded.

Total RNA, at least 5.5 micrograms per sample, came from PBMCs. A word on this clonotype: The target antigen is unknown.

PCR was performed a second time for about 7 to 12 cycles using a sample-barcoded 5' primer and a J-beta primer mix. MiXCR, run by TCRdb on the 5' RACE reads, gives a single entry per CDR3 protein. The sample records around 1,600,000 distinct CDR3 sequences, under 55% being singletons. This CDR3 is 12 amino acids long. Sequencing input: blood. This chain links TRBV23-1 with TRBJ2-5; no definite D call. The end of the DNA is better explained by TRBJ2-7, so the J call may be wrong. TRBV23-1 is an ORF, and what it does is uncertain. This TCR was recovered from a woman aged 18-29 years in good health. CDR3 nucleotide sequence: TGCGCCAGCAGTCAAGTGGACGGCGAGCAGTACTTC. It encodes CASSQVDGEQYF.